This is a list of T cell receptor beta chains from one sample in a study of shared clonotypes between healthy human individuals. The table came from immunoSEQ multiplex PCR; TCRdb's copy has only in-frame clones and leaves some out. The top ten clones hold 0.39% of a sample with 2.3 million or so clones, approximately 93% of them seen once. The sample consisted of naive CD4+ T cells from PBMCs. These receptors were collected from a man between 18 and 29 years old in good health. Some clones in this sample may be carry-over from other donors' samples. Both conserved end residues are part of each CDR3. A D gene is named only where the DNA matches it firmly. Clone size appears in some rows only: once, few, many, or a class for an expanded clone.

>TRBV5-1|13|TRBJ1-5|-|-
CASSLAPNQPQHF
TGCGCCAGCAGCTTGGCCCCCAATCAGCCCCAGCATTTT
>TRBV9|14|TRBJ2-3|TRBD1|-
CASSVKGATDTQYF
TGTGCCAGCAGCGTTAAGGGGGCAACAGATACGCAGTATTTT
>TRBV4-2|18|TRBJ2-1|TRBD2|-
CASSQDRASGGSYNEQFF
TGTGCCAGCAGCCAAGATCGGGCTAGCGGGGGCTCCTACAATGAGCAGTTCTTC
>TRBV7-3|14|TRBJ1-1|-|-
CASSLQAGDTEAFF
TGTGCCAGCAGCCTACAGGCTGGGGACACTGAAGCTTTCTTT
>TRBV5-1|15|TRBJ2-7|TRBD2|-
CASSSGGGLRYEQYF
TGCGCCAGCAGCTCGGGGGGAGGGCTTCGCTACGAGCAGTACTTC
>TRBV5-1|17|TRBJ2-2|TRBD2|-
CASSPGASGDHTGELFF
TGCGCCAGCAGCCCCGGGGCTAGCGGGGACCACACCGGGGAGCTGTTTTTT
>TRBV10-1|12|TRBJ2-7|-|few
CASSPGRYEQYF
TGCGCCAGCAGTCCGGGGCGCTACGAGCAGTACTTC
>TRBV28|13|TRBJ1-1|-|few
CASRNPGTYEAFF
TGTGCCAGCAGAAATCCCGGGACATATGAAGCTTTCTTT
>TRBV20-1|11|TRBJ1-2|-|once
CSARGVNGYTF
TGCAGTGCTAGAGGGGTAAATGGCTACACCTTC
>TRBV6-5|12|TRBJ1-2|-|-
CASSPRGGGYTF
TGTGCCAGCAGCCCCAGAGGGGGTGGCTACACCTTC
>TRBV27|14|TRBJ1-5|-|-
CASSLGHSNQPQHF
TGTGCCAGCAGCCTTGGGCACAGCAATCAGCCCCAGCATTTT
>TRBV7-9|14|TRBJ2-5|-|-
CASSLAVDAPTQYF
TGTGCCAGCAGCTTAGCGGTTGACGCCCCGACCCAGTACTTC
>TRBV10-3|14|TRBJ2-7|TRBD2|-
CAISEEAGELAGPF
TGTGCCATCAGTGAGGAGGCAGGGGAACTAGCGGGGCCCTTC
>TRBV2|16|TRBJ1-1|-|-
CASSVSPPLSKAEAFF
TGTGCCAGCAGCGTATCCCCCCCGCTCAGTAAGGCTGAAGCTTTCTTT
>TRBV6-5|14|TRBJ2-5|-|-
CASSYSGTGETQYF
TGTGCCAGCAGTTACTCAGGGACCGGGGAGACCCAGTACTTC
>TRBV5-1|17|TRBJ1-3|-|-
CASSLVPRANSGNTIYF
TGCGCCAGCAGCTTGGTTCCGAGGGCTAACTCTGGAAACACCATATATTTT
>TRBV9|15|TRBJ1-2|TRBD1|-
CASSVAGQGSAGYTF
TGTGCCAGCAGCGTAGCAGGACAGGGGAGCGCTGGCTACACCTTC
>TRBV18|14|TRBJ2-5|-|-
CASSPGWQGETQYF
TGTGCCAGCTCGCCCGGATGGCAGGGAGAGACCCAGTACTTC
>TRBV11-2|16|TRBJ2-1|TRBD1|-
CASSSLRQGWYNEQFF
TGTGCCAGCAGCTCCCTGCGACAGGGGTGGTATAATGAGCAGTTCTTC
>TRBV28|14|TRBJ2-7|-|-
CASSFGTYLGEQYF
TGTGCCAGCAGCTTCGGGACATACCTTGGAGAGCAGTACTTC
>TRBV7-2|14|TRBJ1-1|-|-
CASSPTESRTEAFF
TGTGCCAGCAGCCCGACGGAGAGCCGTACTGAAGCTTTCTTT
>TRBV5-1|15|TRBJ2-7|-|-
CASSTGPDPHYEQYF
TGCGCCAGCAGCACAGGACCCGACCCCCACTACGAGCAGTACTTC
>TRBV7-9|15|TRBJ2-5|TRBD2|-
CASSLASGSRETQYF
TGTGCCAGCAGCTTAGCTAGCGGGAGCCGGGAGACCCAGTACTTC
>TRBV21-1|12|TRBJ1-5|-|few
CASIQHILAQHF
TGTGCCAGCATACAGCACATCTTGGCCCAGCATTTT
>TRBV7-2|15|TRBJ2-2|-|-
CASSLRGQNTGELFF
TGTGCCAGCAGCTTGCGGGGCCAGAACACCGGGGAGCTGTTTTTT
>TRBV28|12|TRBJ2-7|-|-
CASRSGVYEQYF
TGTGCCAGCAGATCAGGGGTCTACGAGCAGTACTTC
>TRBV19|16|TRBJ1-5|TRBD1|-
CASSERDRGPRDPQHF
TGTGCCAGTAGTGAGCGGGACAGGGGACCCCGGGACCCCCAGCATTTT
>TRBV4-3|13|TRBJ2-1|-|-
CASSRRSYNEQFF
TGCGCCAGCAGCCGGCGCTCCTACAATGAGCAGTTCTTC
>TRBV5-6|15|TRBJ1-3|TRBD1|-
CASSLGQASGNTIYF
TGTGCCAGCAGCCTCGGACAGGCCTCTGGAAACACCATATATTTT
>TRBV4-3|15|TRBJ1-2|-|-
CASSQEPGASYGYTF
TGCGCCAGCAGCCAAGAGCCAGGGGCCTCCTATGGCTACACCTTC
>TRBV7-2|14|TRBJ2-7|TRBD2|once
CASSFLGWGGEQYF
TGTGCCAGCAGCTTTCTCGGCTGGGGGGGCGAGCAGTACTTC
>TRBV6-5|13|TRBJ2-3|-|-
CASKAQGGNTQYF
TGTGCCAGCAAGGCCCAGGGCGGAAATACGCAGTATTTT
>TRBV19|14|TRBJ2-1|-|once
CASSIVRTHNEQFF
TGTGCCAGTAGTATAGTCAGGACTCACAATGAGCAGTTCTTC
>TRBV5-4|12|TRBJ2-7|TRBD1|-
CASSRGQDGRSF
TGTGCCAGCAGCAGGGGACAGGACGGGCGGTCCTTC
>TRBV29-1|14|TRBJ2-1|-|-
CSVDRQGRWGEQFF
TGCAGCGTTGATCGGCAGGGGCGGTGGGGTGAGCAGTTCTTC
>TRBV4-1|15|TRBJ2-2|TRBD1|-
CASSQGGDRTGELFF
TGCGCCAGCAGCCAAGGGGGGGACAGGACCGGGGAGCTGTTTTTT
>TRBV6-6|13|TRBJ1-5|TRBD1|-
CASDDRVNQPQHF
TGTGCCAGCGACGACAGGGTAAATCAGCCCCAGCATTTT
>TRBV7-9|14|TRBJ1-1|-|-
CASSLPRLNTEAFF
TGTGCCAGCAGCTTACCCAGATTGAACACTGAAGCTTTCTTT
>TRBV7-2|15|TRBJ2-7|TRBD1|-
CASSSRTGVTYEQYF
TGTGCCAGCAGCTCTAGGACAGGGGTCACCTACGAGCAGTACTTC
>TRBV30|14|TRBJ2-2|-|-
CAWDGTPNTGELFF
TGTGCCTGGGACGGGACTCCGAACACCGGGGAGCTGTTTTTT
>TRBV9|17|TRBJ2-1|TRBD2|-
CASSTPPRGRTYNEQFF
TGTGCCAGCAGCACTCCGCCCCGCGGGAGAACCTACAATGAGCAGTTCTTC
>TRBV5-1|16|TRBJ2-7|TRBD2|-
CASSTGTSGRAREQYF
TGCGCCAGCAGCACCGGGACTAGCGGGAGGGCGAGGGAGCAGTACTTC
>TRBV9|14|TRBJ2-5|TRBD2|-
CASSRTSGQETQYF
TGTGCCAGCAGCCGGACTAGCGGCCAAGAGACCCAGTACTTC
>TRBV2|14|TRBJ2-7|-|once
CASSEGWQGYEQYF
TGTGCCAGCAGTGAAGGGTGGCAGGGGTACGAGCAGTACTTC
>TRBV4-1|16|TRBJ2-3|-|-
CASSQFVGTSTDTQYF
TGCGCCAGCAGCCAATTTGTCGGCACTAGCACAGATACGCAGTATTTT
>TRBV5-1|15|TRBJ1-4|-|-
CASSLEGPYNEKLFF
TGCGCCAGCAGCTTGGAGGGTCCGTATAATGAAAAACTGTTTTTT
>TRBV30|16|TRBJ1-5|-|-
CAWSVFGGLSNQPQHF
TGTGCCTGGAGTGTATTCGGGGGATTAAGCAATCAGCCCCAGCATTTT
>TRBV27|14|TRBJ2-2|-|-
CASSYGWHTGELFF
TGTGCCAGCAGTTATGGGTGGCACACCGGGGAGCTGTTTTTT
>TRBV18|14|TRBJ2-7|-|-
CASSPGHSSYEQYF
TGTGCCAGCTCCCCGGGACACAGCTCCTACGAGCAGTACTTC
>TRBV6-5|12|TRBJ1-3|TRBD1|-
CASSSTGHTIYF
TGTGCCAGCAGCTCGACAGGGCACACCATATATTTT
>TRBV11-2|14|TRBJ1-1|TRBD1|-
CASSFQGEGTEAFF
TGTGCCAGCAGCTTTCAGGGGGAGGGCACTGAAGCTTTCTTT
>TRBV5-1|16|TRBJ2-5|-|-
CASSNGRGFGQETQYF
TGCGCCAGCAGCAACGGCAGGGGATTTGGCCAAGAGACCCAGTACTTC
>TRBV4-3|16|TRBJ1-6|-|-
CASSQLFGSLDSPLHF
TGCGCCAGCAGCCAATTGTTCGGGTCGCTCGATTCACCCCTCCACTTT
>TRBV9|16|TRBJ2-7|TRBD2|-
CASSVELAGGRYEQYF
TGTGCCAGCAGCGTAGAACTAGCGGGAGGACGGTACGAGCAGTACTTC
>TRBV10-2|17|TRBJ1-3|TRBD1|-
CATRSTGAATSGNTIYF
TGCGCCACCAGATCGACAGGGGCCGCCACCTCTGGAAACACCATATATTTT